Listed below are T cell receptor beta chains from one sample, sequenced in a study of blood T cell repertoires in COVID-19. Assay used: immunoSEQ multiplex PCR; TCRdb lists only in-frame clones, some missing. Of about 430,000 clones listed, around 90% were seen once; the top ten hold less than 0.95%. The sequencing sample was made of peripheral blood. The receptor source for this set is a man in his late teens or twenties with COVID-19, enrolled during active disease. Both conserved end residues are part of each CDR3. D genes are given only for firm matches. Not all rows give a size; the values are once, few, many and, for expanded clones, a class.

D | size | J | V | DNA | CDR3
. | . | TRBJ2-1 | TRBV27 | TGTGCCAGCAGTGCTCAGGGTAATGAGCAGTTCTTC | CASSAQGNEQFF
TRBD1 | . | TRBJ2-7 | TRBV19 | TGTGCCAGTAACGAAGAGGGGGCCCCCTACGAGCAGTACTTC | CASNEEGAPYEQYF
. | . | TRBJ1-5 | TRBV3-1/TRBV3-2 | TGTGCCAGCAGCCAGTCATCGGCGGATCAGCCCCAGCATTTT | CASSQSSADQPQHF
TRBD1 | . | TRBJ1-1 | TRBV5-4 | TGTGCCAGCAGTTCAGACAGGGGGTTGGGCAACACTGAAGCTTTCTTT | CASSSDRGLGNTEAFF
TRBD2 | . | TRBJ2-7 | TRBV3-1/TRBV3-2 | TGTGCCAGCAGCTTGGCCGGGACTAGCGACGAGCAGTACTTC | CASSLAGTSDEQYF
. | . | TRBJ1-1 | TRBV4-1 | TGCGCCAGCAGCCAAGGAGGAGGGTGGACTGAAGCTTTCTTT | CASSQGGGWTEAFF
TRBD1 | . | TRBJ1-5 | TRBV27 | TGTGCCAGCAGAGTAACGGGACAGTATAGCAATCAGCCCCAGCATTTT | CASRVTGQYSNQPQHF
. | . | TRBJ1-2 | TRBV19 | TGTGCCAGTAGCGAAGATTGGACAGTAAACTATGGCTACACCTTC | CASSEDWTVNYGYTF
. | . | TRBJ2-5 | TRBV5-1 | TGCGCCAGCAGCCTACCCAACCTCAAGACCCAGTACTTC | CASSLPNLKTQYF
. | . | TRBJ1-2 | TRBV2 | TGTGCCAGCAGGACCGGGACAACTAACTATGGCTACACCTTC | CASRTGTTNYGYTF
. | . | TRBJ2-7 | TRBV9 | TGTGCCAGCAGCGTAGAAGGGGCCTCCTACGAGCAGTACTTC | CASSVEGASYEQYF
. | . | TRBJ1-1 | TRBV2 | TGTGCCAGCAGTGCTATGGCGGGGGGCACTGAAGCTTTCTTT | CASSAMAGGTEAFF
TRBD2 | . | TRBJ2-7 | TRBV9 | TGTGCCAGCAGCGTAGCCGGGACTAGTCCATACGAGCAGTACTTC | CASSVAGTSPYEQYF
TRBD1 | . | TRBJ1-5 | TRBV6-1 | TGTGCCAGCAGTGTCCGGGGACAGGGGGCCCGCAATCAGCCCCAGCATTTT | CASSVRGQGARNQPQHF
. | . | TRBJ1-1 | TRBV5-4 | TGTGCCAGCAGCCCCGGCGGGGCGAACACTGAAGCTTTCTTT | CASSPGGANTEAFF
TRBD2 | . | TRBJ2-7 | TRBV25-1 | TGTGCCAGCAGTTCTCTAGCGGGAGGTTCCTACGAGCAGTACTTC | CASSSLAGGSYEQYF
. | once | TRBJ2-3 | TRBV4-1 | TGCGCCAGCAGCCAATCAGGGGTTGCGGTGGATACGCAGTATTTT | CASSQSGVAVDTQYF
TRBD2 | . | TRBJ2-7 | TRBV5-4 | TGTGCCAGCAGCCCAGGACTAGCGGGAGGTCCCACCTACGAGCAGTACTTC | CASSPGLAGGPTYEQYF
. | . | TRBJ2-7 | TRBV7-9 | TGTGCCAGCAGCTTAGCCCGTTACGAGCAGTACTTC | CASSLARYEQYF
. | . | TRBJ2-7 | TRBV7-8 | TGTGCCAGCAGCTTAGAGCTGGGGGGACGGGAGCAGTACTTC | CASSLELGGREQYF
TRBD2 | once | TRBJ2-3 | TRBV5-1 | TGCGCCAGCAGCCCGGGGGGGGCTGGCGTCGATACGCAGTATTTT | CASSPGGAGVDTQYF
TRBD2 | . | TRBJ2-5 | TRBV3-1/TRBV3-2 | TGTGCCAGCAGCCACCGGGGGGGGGAGACCCAGTACTTC | CASSHRGGETQYF
. | . | TRBJ2-2 | TRBV7-9 | TGTGCCAGCAGCTTAGTTGGGGCACGTGGCACCGGGGAGCTGTTTTTT | CASSLVGARGTGELFF
TRBD2 | . | TRBJ2-3 | TRBV24-1 | TGTGCCACCAGTGATTTGGTGGTAGCGGGAGACCCAGATACGCAGTATTTT | CATSDLVVAGDPDTQYF
. | . | TRBJ1-1 | TRBV20-1 | TGCAGTGCTAAACCGGTCACTGAAGCTTTCTTT | CSAKPVTEAFF
TRBD1 | . | TRBJ1-1 | TRBV9 | TGTGCCAGCAGCGTAGGTTGGCTACAGGGGCAGGCGAACACTGAAGCTTTCTTT | CASSVGWLQGQANTEAFF
. | few | TRBJ1-2 | TRBV4-1 | TGCGCCAGCAGCCCCACAGGGCTTTATGGCTACACCTTC | CASSPTGLYGYTF
TRBD1 | . | TRBJ2-3 | TRBV3-1/TRBV3-2 | TGTGCCAGCAGCCATCCGGGACAGGGGGACACAGATACGCAGTATTTT | CASSHPGQGDTDTQYF
TRBD1 | . | TRBJ2-7 | TRBV29-1 | TGCAGCGTCCAGGGGACAGGGGGCATCGAGCAGTACTTC | CSVQGTGGIEQYF
. | . | TRBJ2-3 | TRBV10-1 | TGCGCCAGCAGTGCAAGGCGGGCGGGAACAGATACGCAGTATTTT | CASSARRAGTDTQYF
TRBD2 | . | TRBJ2-1 | TRBV25-1 | TGTGCCAGCAGTGAACCGGGACTAGCGGCTCACGAGCAGTTCTTC | CASSEPGLAAHEQFF
. | . | TRBJ1-2 | TRBV29-1 | TGCAGCGTTGAAGTTGGCAGAGGATTTAGCTACACCTTC | CSVEVGRGFSYTF
TRBD1 | . | TRBJ2-5 | TRBV4-1 | TGCGCCAGCAGCCAAGGGACAGGGCATCAAGAGACCCAGTACTTC | CASSQGTGHQETQYF
. | . | TRBJ2-7 | TRBV15 | TGTGCCACCAGCAGAGGACGGAGAGAGGCCTACGAGCAGTACTTC | CATSRGRREAYEQYF
. | few | TRBJ2-1 | TRBV6-6 | TGTGCCAGCAGTCCCTCTAATAACAATGAGCAGTTCTTC | CASSPSNNNEQFF
. | few | TRBJ2-2 | TRBV12-5 | TGTGCTAGTGGTTTGGACAGGCGGCTCGGGGAGCTGTTTTTT | CASGLDRRLGELFF
TRBD1 | . | TRBJ1-4 | TRBV5-4 | TGTGCCAGCAGCTTGATCGGGACAGGGGATGAAAAACTGTTTTTT | CASSLIGTGDEKLFF
. | . | TRBJ2-7 | TRBV5-4 | TGTGCCAGCAGCTTGGAAACAGTCCGCCACGAGCAGTACTTC | CASSLETVRHEQYF
. | . | TRBJ1-2 | TRBV6-5 | TGTGCCAGCAGTTACTCCACGACACGAGCTAACTATGGCTACACCTTC | CASSYSTTRANYGYTF
TRBD1 | . | TRBJ1-1 | TRBV11-3 | TGTGCCAGCAGCTCCCGGGACAGGGGAAACACTGAAGCTTTCTTT | CASSSRDRGNTEAFF
TRBD1 | few | TRBJ2-4 | TRBV12-5 | TGTGCTAGTGGTTTGGTGGAGGACAGGGGTAAGGCCGTTGACGTTGCCAAAAACATTCAGTACTTC | CASGLVEDRGKAVDVAKNIQYF
TRBD2 | . | TRBJ2-1 | TRBV5-1 | TGCGCCAGCACCCCGGGGGTAGCGGGAGGTCACTACAATGAGCAGTTCTTC | CASTPGVAGGHYNEQFF
. | . | TRBJ2-3 | TRBV30 | TGTGCCTGGAGTTTACTAGCTAGCACAGATACGCAGTATTTT | CAWSLLASTDTQYF
. | . | TRBJ1-1 | TRBV3-1/TRBV3-2 | TGTGCCAGCAGCCAAGGAGGGGGAGTTGGGACTGAAGCTTTCTTT | CASSQGGGVGTEAFF
. | once | TRBJ1-1 | TRBV11-2 | TGTGCCAGCAGCCCCGGGAAGCCTGAAGCTTTCTTT | CASSPGKPEAFF
. | . | TRBJ1-1 | TRBV27 | TGTGCCAGCAGTTTCGCAGGGGACGCTGAAGCTTTCTTT | CASSFAGDAEAFF
. | . | TRBJ2-1 | TRBV5-6 | TGTGCCAGCAGCCCGGCGGGACTCTTAGACAATGAGCAGTTCTTC | CASSPAGLLDNEQFF
. | . | TRBJ1-5 | TRBV19 | TGTGCCAGTAGTTACGGGCAGGGGAGCAATCAGCCCCAGCATTTT | CASSYGQGSNQPQHF
TRBD1 | . | TRBJ1-2 | TRBV9 | TGTGCCAGCAGCGGCCCCACGACAGGGCCGTATGGCTACACCTTC | CASSGPTTGPYGYTF
. | . | TRBJ1-2 | TRBV11-2 | TGTGCCAGCAGTTGGCAGGGCGGCTATGGCTACACCTTC | CASSWQGGYGYTF